Listed below are T cell receptor beta chains from one sample, sequenced in a study of cytomegalovirus exposure and HLA in healthy donors. Produced via immunoSEQ multiplex PCR; TCRdb's table is partial and in-frame only. Its listing shows roughly 120,000 clones. The sample comprised PBMCs. The origin of the receptors is a man younger than 35 in good health and CMV-seronegative. Each CDR3 is given with its conserved first and last residue. D genes are given only for firm matches.

j_gene	v_gene	d_gene	CDR3aa	CDR3nt
TRBJ1-2	TRBV10-3	TRBD1	CAISVGQGAGSGYGYTF	TGTGCCATCAGTGTGGGACAGGGGGCAGGATCAGGCTATGGCTACACCTTC
TRBJ1-2	TRBV6-1	-	CASSEGQTNYGYTF	TGTGCCAGCAGTGAAGGGCAGACTAACTATGGCTACACCTTC
TRBJ2-7	TRBV30	TRBD1	CAGKGQGAYEQYF	TGTGCCGGAAAAGGACAGGGTGCCTACGAGCAGTACTTC
TRBJ2-1	TRBV5-1	-	CASSMGGNNEQFF	TGCGCCAGCAGCATGGGAGGAAACAATGAGCAGTTCTTC
TRBJ1-3	TRBV11-3	TRBD1	CASSDRAGNTIYF	TGTGCCAGCAGCGACAGGGCTGGAAACACCATATATTTT
TRBJ2-6	TRBV6-5	-	CASSYFRYGANVLTF	TGTGCCAGCAGTTACTTTCGGTATGGGGCCAACGTCCTGACTTTC
TRBJ1-5	TRBV2	-	CASSAGVGQPQHF	TGTGCCAGCAGTGCGGGGGTCGGTCAGCCCCAGCATTTT
TRBJ1-2	TRBV6-4	-	CASSDGALGGYTF	TGTGCCAGCAGTGACGGGGCTCTTGGCGGCTACACCTTC
TRBJ2-3	TRBV5-1	-	CASSLGGETDTQYF	TGCGCCAGCAGCTTGGGCGGGGAGACAGATACGCAGTATTTT
TRBJ1-5	TRBV9	TRBD1	CASSFGQGNNQPQHF	TGTGCCAGCAGCTTCGGACAGGGCAACAATCAGCCCCAGCATTTT
TRBJ1-2	TRBV25-1	TRBD1	CASSVAPGQGGYGYTF	TGTGCCAGCAGTGTGGCACCGGGACAGGGTGGCTATGGCTACACCTTC
TRBJ2-3	TRBV7-7	TRBD2	CASSLSGGTDTQYF	TGTGCTAGCAGCCTTAGCGGGGGGACAGATACGCAGTATTTT
TRBJ1-1	TRBV6-1	-	CASSESGENTEAFF	TGTGCCAGCAGTGAATCAGGGGAGAACACTGAAGCTTTCTTT
TRBJ1-2	TRBV4-1	-	CASSQDISFYGQHYGYTF	TGCGCCAGCAGCCAAGATATTTCGTTCTACGGACAGCACTATGGCTACACCTTC
TRBJ2-5	TRBV28	-	CATMRGGAVRETQYF	TGTGCCACCATGAGGGGGGGGGCTGTGCGAGAGACCCAGTACTTC
TRBJ1-2	TRBV6-4	-	CASSDRVGEYTF	TGTGCCAGCAGTGACAGGGTTGGGGAGTACACCTTC
TRBJ1-5	TRBV27	-	CASSFQGLLGDQPQHF	TGTGCCAGCAGTTTTCAGGGCCTGCTGGGCGATCAGCCCCAGCATTTT
TRBJ2-7	TRBV5-1	-	CASSLNVGHEQYF	TGCGCCAGCAGCCTGAACGTGGGCCACGAGCAGTACTTC
TRBJ1-2	TRBV6-1	TRBD1	CASGDRGRPNYGYTF	TGTGCCAGCGGAGACAGGGGGCGACCTAACTATGGCTACACCTTC
TRBJ2-3	TRBV27	TRBD1	CASSRTGGDYSTDTQYF	TGTGCCAGCAGTCGGACAGGGGGCGACTATAGCACAGATACGCAGTATTTT
TRBJ2-5	TRBV2	-	CASRAGTPRGETQYF	TGTGCCAGCAGGGCCGGGACCCCCCGGGGGGAGACCCAGTACTTC
TRBJ1-2	TRBV7-2	-	CASSLYLTQINYGYTF	TGTGCCAGCAGCTTATATCTTACACAAATTAACTATGGCTACACCTTC
TRBJ2-7	TRBV21-1	-	CASSSPGTSGGSRTRSNYEQYF	TGTGCCAGCAGCTCTCCCGGGACTAGCGGGGGGTCCCGCACCCGCTCTAACTACGAGCAGTACTTC